These 10 T cell receptor beta chains came from one sample sequenced in a study of shared clonotypes between healthy human individuals. Produced via immunoSEQ multiplex PCR; TCRdb's table is partial and in-frame only. The sample has roughly 1.5 million clones; about 98% are singletons. Sequenced input: naive CD4+ T cells sorted from blood. The subset here: CD45RA+ positively selected. Source of these receptors: a man younger than 40 in good health.

The chain uses TRBV2 and TRBJ2-7; D is possibly TRBD2 (5 bases). The V end lost 11 bases, the J end lost 1 base, and 9 bases lay between the germline ends. The germline V gene has CDR1 SNHLY and CDR2 FYNNEI. The CDR3 sequence is 11 residues long. The CDR3 loop is CAQRQSYEQYF. The CDR3 nucleotides read TGTGCCCAGCGGCAATCCTACGAGCAGTACTTC.

V is TRBV7-6 and J is TRBJ2-1; 8 bases fit TRBD2. J gave up 9 bases and V 5 bases, and 3 bases lay outside the gene matches. Germline V gives CDR1 SGHVS, CDR2 FNYEAQ. The CDR3 covers 12 residues. CDR3 nucleotides: TGTGCCAGCAGCACTGGACTAGCTGAGCAGTTCTTC. Translated, it gives CASSTGLAEQFF.

The chain carries TRBV7-9 and TRBJ2-1, with 7 positions matching TRBD1. The CDR3 is made up of 15 amino acids. Germline-derived CDR1 and CDR2 are SEHNR and FQNEAQ (reference sequence). The junction had 9 bases not matched to a gene; V was cut back by 8 bases and J by 2 bases. CDR3 nucleotide sequence: TGTGCCAGCCTATCCACAGGGGATCCCTACAATGAGCAGTTCTTC. It codes for CASLSTGDPYNEQFF.

In its sample, this clone was seen once. The chain employs TRBV29-1 and TRBJ2-7; D uncertain. V dropped 4 bases and J dropped 1 base, with 8 bases sitting between them. There are 12 residues in the CDR3. The germline CDR1 and CDR2 sequences are SQVTM and ANQGSEA. CDR3: CSVVAISYEQYF. The CDR3, as DNA: TGCAGCGTTGTGGCCATTTCCTACGAGCAGTACTTC.

The chain uses TRBV15 and TRBJ2-3; D gene ambiguous. This CDR3 has 12 amino acids. The germline V gene encodes CDR1 LNHNV and CDR2 YYDKDF (reference sequence). Between the trimmed V and J ends, which lost 5 bases and 7 bases, there was a span of 10 bases. CDR3 residues: CATSRVQNTQYF. The CDR3 coding sequence is TGTGCCACCAGCCGGGTCCAAAATACGCAGTATTTT.

This clone has just one count. V and J are TRBV5-1 and TRBJ2-2; no reliable D call. V lost 1 base and J 5 bases, leaving 12 bases between the germline ends. The CDR3 length is 15 residues. The germline gives CDR1 SGHRS, CDR2 YFSETQ. The chain's CDR3 is CASSLIGITTGELFF. The DNA of the CDR3 is TGCGCCAGCAGCTTGATAGGGATAACGACCGGGGAGCTGTTTTTT.

This chain links TRBV7-9 with TRBJ2-1, with D unclear. Germline CDR1 and CDR2: SEHNR and FQNEAQ (reference sequence). The CDR3 sequence is 12 residues long. V lost 5 bases and J 8 bases, leaving 10 bases between the germline ends. CDR3 bases: TGTGCCAGCAGCCCGAAAGGGCATGAGCAGTTCTTC. Translated, it gives CASSPKGHEQFF.

The V call is TRBV30, the J call TRBJ2-7; the D is unclear. The CDR3 sequence is 13 residues long. Trimming cost V 2 bases and J 1 base, with 9 bases left between them. Germline values: CDR1 GTSNPN, CDR2 SVGIG (reference sequence). The CDR3 bases are TGTGCCTGGAGTAAAGCGAGGTCCTACGAGCAGTACTTC. Translation: CAWSKARSYEQYF.

This sequence joins TRBV25-1 and TRBJ2-2, with unresolved D. V lost 6 bases and J lost 7, with 9 bases in between. The CDR3 runs 12 residues. Germline assignment: CDR1 MGHDK and CDR2 SYGVNS. The chain's CDR3 is CASSTVFGELFF. The CDR3 bases are TGTGCCAGCAGCACAGTATTCGGGGAGCTGTTTTTT.

The chain links TRBV5-1 to TRBJ2-1, with a weak D call TRBD2 (6 bases). The CDR3 is 17 amino acids. Germline-derived CDR1 and CDR2 are SGHRS and YFSETQ. Trimming took off 4 bases at V and 2 bases at J, with 19 bases between the two ends. The CDR3 DNA follows: TGCGCCAGCAGCCCACAAGGGCTAGCGCAAGCCTACAATGAGCAGTTCTTC. Its protein product is CASSPQGLAQAYNEQFF.